The rows below give T cell receptor beta chains drawn from one sample of a study of T cells after yellow fever vaccination. TCRdb processed the 5' RACE reads anew with MiXCR; each CDR3 protein has one entry. The table shows approximately 450,000 distinct CDR3 sequences, with around a sixth occurring only once. Specimen: PBMCs, collected before the yellow fever booster vaccination. The receptors were sampled from a man in his late teens or twenties who received the YFV17D yellow fever vaccine. Each CDR3 is given with its conserved first and last residue. A D gene is named only where the DNA matches it firmly. Not every row has a clone size; where given, it reads once, few, many or a size class.

CDR3 length	D gene	V gene	clone size	J gene	CDR3 protein	CDR3 DNA
14	.	TRBV5-1	.	TRBJ2-3	CASSTAPTGDTQYF	TGCGCCAGCAGCACAGCACCTACGGGAGATACGCAGTATTTT
15	.	TRBV6-6	few	TRBJ1-5	CASSQAREGNQPQHF	TGTGCCAGCAGTCAGGCCCGAGAGGGCAATCAGCCCCAGCATTTT
17	TRBD1	TRBV4-1	.	TRBJ1-2	CASSQGTGTGGFYGYTF	TGCGCCAGCAGCCAGGGCACCGGGACAGGGGGCTTCTATGGCTACACCTTC
17	.	TRBV19	.	TRBJ1-1	CASSHSSRSLGGTEAFF	TGTGCCAGTAGCCACAGTTCTCGGTCCCTGGGTGGCACTGAAGCTTTCTTT
15	.	TRBV12-3/TRBV12-4	.	TRBJ1-4	CASSRRAATNEKLFF	TGTGCCAGCAGCCGCCGGGCCGCCACTAATGAAAAACTGTTTTTT
13	.	TRBV7-3	many	TRBJ2-1	CASQSPDTNEQFF	TGTGCCAGCCAATCCCCGGATACTAATGAGCAGTTCTTC
13	.	TRBV5-6	few	TRBJ2-3	CASSPWTTDTQYF	TGTGCCAGCAGCCCATGGACCACAGATACGCAGTATTTT
14	.	TRBV7-7	.	TRBJ2-2	CASRLGQGTGELFF	TGTGCTAGCAGGCTCGGGCAGGGCACCGGGGAGCTGTTTTTT
13	TRBD1	TRBV28	few	TRBJ2-4	CASSPGQGTFQYF	TGTGCCAGCAGCCCGGGACAGGGAACTTTTCAGTACTTC
15	.	TRBV20-1	.	TRBJ2-7	CSASSLGLSGIVQYF	TGCAGTGCCAGCTCCCTCGGGCTGTCGGGGATAGTACAGTACTTC
12	.	TRBV5-1	.	TRBJ1-1	CASSNGGLGTFF	TGCGCCAGCAGCAACGGGGGGCTCGGTACTTTCTTT